One sample yielded the 8 T cell receptor beta chains listed below, sequenced in a study of CD8+CD57+ T cells in acquired aplastic anemia. Using genomic DNA as the template, TCR beta VDJ and CDR3 profiling was carried out. TCRdb itself ran the reads through MiXCR, one entry per CDR3 protein. The sample has about 420,000 distinct CDR3 sequences, roughly 64% seen once. The sequencing input was sorted CD4+, CD8+, or CD8+CD57+ T cells (not recorded which) from PBMCs. These TCRs come from a human donor in good health, serving as a control.

This clonotype was counted ten times or more. V and J are TRBV25-1 and TRBJ1-4; the D gene is possibly TRBD1 (5 bases). The CDR3 contains 14 residues. V was clipped by 7 bases and J by 7 bases, with 16 bases between them. The germline CDR1 and CDR2 sequences are MGHDK and SYGVNS. The CDR3 protein is CASNPDSGGEKLFF. Here the CDR3 DNA reads TGTGCCAGCAATCCAGACAGCGGGGGTGAAAAACTGTTTTTT.

Turning to this clonotype: Because it lacks the conserved phenylalanine or tryptophan at the end, this CDR3 is likely a read error. The chain is built from TRBV15 and TRBJ1-5; D gene uncertain. Germline CDR1 reads LNHNV; CDR2 reads YYDKDF (reference sequence). This CDR3 contains 17 residues. CDR3: CASSPLTVRETQYFQHG. CDR3 DNA sequence: TGTGCCAGCAGCCCCCTAACGGTTCGGGAGACGCAGTATTTCCAGCATGGT.

This clonotype was seen only a few times. The chain carries TRBV20-1 and TRBJ1-6; D ambiguous. Germline V gene lookup returns CDR1 DFQATT and CDR2 SNEGSKA (reference sequence). The CDR3 has 12 residues. V lost 0 bases, J lost 10 bases, and 7 bases lay in between. In DNA form, the CDR3 reads TGCAGTGCTAGAGATCATCGCTCACCCCTCCACTTT. It is translated as CSARDHRSPLHF.

Concerning this clonotype itself: One junction end does not reproduce the germline sequence, and a read error may be involved. The chain has TRBV4-1 and TRBJ1-4; D may be TRBD1 (5 bases). Germline loops: CDR1 MGHRA, CDR2 YSYEKL. The CDR3 totals 17 residues. The CDR3 protein is CASRQDKGAGTNEKLFF. CDR3 nucleotides: TGTGCCAGCAGACAAGACAAAGGGGCAGGAACTAATGAAAAACTGTTTTTT.

The sample holds many counts of this clonotype. The rearrangement uses TRBV19 and TRBJ1-6; 9 bases match TRBD1. Looked up from germline, CDR1 is LNHDA and CDR2 is SQIVND (reference sequence). The CDR3 totals 16 residues. V lost 5 bases, J lost 4 bases, and 6 bases stayed unmatched. The CDR3 loop is CASSLRTGEYNSPLHF. For the CDR3, the DNA is TGTGCCAGTAGTCTTCGGACAGGGGAGTATAATTCACCCCTCCACTTT.

The chain recombines TRBV20-1 with TRBJ1-6; D not certain. The germline V gene encodes CDR1 DFQATT and CDR2 SNEGSKA (reference sequence). This CDR3 has 12 amino acids. V shed 5 bases and J shed 8 bases, with 10 bases lying between them. The CDR3 loop reads CSAPSAYSPLHF. CDR3 nucleotides: TGCAGTGCTCCCAGCGCCTATTCACCCCTCCACTTT.

The chain employs TRBV7-2 and TRBJ2-2; TRBD2 is a possible D gene (7 bases). Germline CDR1 is SGHTA and CDR2 is FQGNSA. The CDR3 is 16 amino acids. The V end was cut by 4 bases, the J end by 14 bases, with 26 bases between. The CDR3 spells CASSYHREGKTQYLFF. CDR3 in DNA: TGTGCCAGCAGCTACCACAGGGAGGGGAAGACCCAGTACCTGTTTTTT.

As DNA, the CDR3 is TGCAGCGCCCGAGATCGAACAGTCAACACCTACGCCTTCTTT. Translation: CSARDRTVNTYAFF. The V gene is TRBV29-1, the J gene TRBJ1-1; D uncertain. The ends were cut back, 7 bases at V and 14 bases at J, with 29 bases in the middle. From germline, CDR1 is SQVTM and CDR2 ANQGSEA. This CDR3 has 14 residues.